These 4 T cell receptor beta chains came from one sample sequenced in a study of a mutant IDH1 vaccine in newly diagnosed glioma. Clones were sequenced by immunoSEQ multiplex PCR, and TCRdb holds only the in-frame ones, with some missing. The sample lists around 11,000 clones, approximately 88% occurring once. For these TCRs, the target antigens are not known. Time point described: week 23, last vaccination. Each dose delivered 300 ug of mutant IDH1 20-mer peptide subcutaneously with imiquimod. The starting material was PBMCs, obtained from a glioma patient whose treatment included an IDH1 peptide vaccine. These receptors all stem from a woman in her forties with glioma. Some clones in this sample may be carry-over from other donors' samples.

CDR3 in DNA: TGTGCCAGCAGTAGCTGGACAGCCCGTTACAATGAGCAGTTCTTC. Translation gives CASSSWTARYNEQFF. The chain has TRBV27 and TRBJ2-1, with a weak D call TRBD1 (6 bases). The CDR3 totals 15 residues. The V end lost 5 bases, the J end lost 4 bases, and 15 bases lay between the germline ends. Per the germline V gene, CDR1 is MNHEY and CDR2 is SMNVEV (reference sequence).

The V call is TRBV7-2, the J call TRBJ2-7; no reliable D call. Trimming pared 1 base from V and 2 bases from J, leaving 6 bases between. Germline-derived CDR1 and CDR2 are SGHTA and FQGNSA. CDR3 length: 13 amino acids. The CDR3 sequence: CASSLDQAYEQYF. CDR3 bases: TGTGCCAGCAGCTTAGATCAGGCCTACGAGCAGTACTTC. Filled out from reference TRBV7-2 and TRBJ2-7, the complete variable domain reads GAGVSQSPSNKVTEKGKDVELRCDPISGHTALYWYRQSLGQGLEFLIYFQGNSAPDKSGLPSDRFSAERTGGSVSTLTIQRTQQEDSAVYLCASSLDQAYEQYFGPGTRLTVT.

The chain's CDR3 is CAWSVGGDQPQHF. The DNA for the CDR3 is TGTGCCTGGAGTGTCGGGGGAGATCAGCCCCAGCATTTT. The chain couples TRBV30 to TRBJ1-5, with D maybe TRBD1 (5 bases). The V end was cut by 0 bases, the J end by 5 bases, with 8 bases between. Per the germline V gene, CDR1 is GTSNPN and CDR2 is SVGIG (reference sequence). This CDR3 spans 13 amino acids.

This chain joins TRBV5-1 and TRBJ2-3, with 7 bases identical to TRBD1. The junction had 7 bases not matched to a gene; V was cut back by 7 bases and J by 2 bases. The CDR3 has 14 residues. Per the germline V gene, CDR1 is SGHRS and CDR2 is YFSETQ. CDR3 protein: CASGWDSNTDTQYF. The CDR3 region has the DNA TGCGCCAGCGGCTGGGACAGCAACACAGATACGCAGTATTTT.